This TCR beta chain was captured by sequencing in a study of blood T cell repertoires in COVID-19. In the study overall: T cells, B-cell-depleted T cells, or PBMCs provided the cDNA or gDNA that served as material.

Germline-derived CDR1 and CDR2 are SNHLY and FYNNEI. Losses at the gene ends were 10 bases for V and 1 base for J; bases not matched to a gene: 8. The CDR3 loop spans 14 amino acids. Using immunoSEQ multiplex PCR, the repertoire was profiled, and TCRdb retains in-frame clones only, with some absent. The table includes approximately 150,000 clones, around 91% detected once. The V and J genes are TRBV2 and TRBJ2-3; 7 bases line up with TRBD2. The sample comprised peripheral blood. The TCR originated in a man aged 18 to 35 with COVID-19, enrolled during active disease. The CDR3 region has the DNA TGTGCCAACCAAGCGGGACCCGGCACAGATACGCAGTATTTT. Translating it yields CANQAGPGTDTQYF.